This T cell receptor beta chain stems from a study of T cell clones after liver transplantation. On the study more broadly: At least one year of complete immunosuppression withdrawal without enzymes over twice normal defined tolerance. Draws occurred before transplant, before withdrawal, and after complete or failed withdrawal.

Broader study findings: Low donor cell numbers restricted donor-reactive repertoire measurement in two subjects. A larger donor-reactive than third-party decline suggested partial antigen-specific deletion.

Sequenced by immunoSEQ multiplex PCR; TCRdb stores in-frame clones only, minus some. The sample has tens of thousands of clones; around 85% are singletons. Of note for this clone: Its antigen is as yet unknown.

Germline V gene lookup returns CDR1 SGHRS and CDR2 YFSETQ. The CDR3 totals 15 residues. V was trimmed by 3 bases and J by 2 bases, leaving 15 bases between them. The sequence was collected from a human donor who received a liver transplant. The chain is built from TRBV5-1 and TRBJ2-7; D is perhaps TRBD2 (6 bases). Sample: CD4+ T cells from blood, taken before liver transplant. The CDR3: CASSSSGTSPYEQYF. The CDR3 DNA reads TGCGCCAGCAGCTCGTCCGGGACTTCCCCCTACGAGCAGTACTTC.